The 30 T cell receptor beta chains below all came from one sample that was sequenced in a study of identical twins. In TCRdb, the 5' RACE reads were re-called with MiXCR into one record per CDR3 protein. The data hold more than 1.5 million distinct CDR3 sequences, with 25% to 35% observed a single time. The sequenced sample was cord blood. All receptors come from a newborn girl in good health.

This clonotype showed up just a few times. This chain joins TRBV28 and TRBJ1-1; D might be TRBD1 (5 bases). V was pared by 7 bases and J by 1 base, with 13 bases between. CDR1 and CDR2 from the germline V gene are MDHEN and SYDVKM. The CDR3 sequence is 14 residues long. CDR3 coding DNA: TGTGCCAGCACCTTACTCACAGGGAACACTGAAGCTTTCTTT. The encoded protein is CASTLLTGNTEAFF.

This sequence joins TRBV20-1 and TRBJ2-1; either TRBD1 or TRBD2 may supply D (5 bases each). There are 14 residues in the CDR3. V shed 3 bases and J shed 2 bases, with 11 bases lying between them. The V gene's germline CDR1 is DFQATT and CDR2 SNEGSKA (reference sequence). This CDR3 is CSASLGVPYNEQFF. In nucleotides, the CDR3 is TGCAGTGCTAGTTTGGGGGTCCCCTACAATGAGCAGTTCTTC.

This chain joins TRBV27 and TRBJ2-4, with TRBD1 identical over 8 bases. Matching the DNA end better, TRBJ2-7 makes the J call doubtful. This CDR3 has 16 residues. The germline gives CDR1 MNHEY, CDR2 SMNVEV (reference sequence). CDR3: CASSLSRGTGFREQYF. CDR3 DNA sequence: TGTGCCAGCAGTTTATCGCGCGGGACAGGATTCCGCGAGCAGTACTTC.

V and J are TRBV5-1 and TRBJ2-5; 7 bases line up with TRBD1. CDR1 is SGHRS, CDR2 YFSETQ, per germline. V gave up 4 bases and J gave up 4 bases; unmatched junction bases: 4. This CDR3 comprises 13 residues. The CDR3 is CASSETGIETQYF. In DNA, the CDR3 is TGCGCCAGCAGCGAGACAGGGATAGAGACCCAGTACTTC.

This chain joins TRBV5-1 and TRBJ1-5, with a possible D match to TRBD1 (6 bases). Germline V gene data show CDR1 as SGHRS and CDR2 as YFSETQ. Trimming removed 1 base from V and 5 bases from J, with 10 bases in between. The CDR3 totals 14 residues. DNA of the CDR3: TGCGCCAGCAGCTTGAGAGGGGGGCATCAGCCCCAGCATTTT. It specifies CASSLRGGHQPQHF. Full variable domain (outside the CDR3, taken from reference TRBV5-1 and TRBJ1-5): KAGVTQTPRYLIKTRGQQVTLSCSPISGHRSVSWYQQTPGQGLQFLFEYFSETQRNKGNFPGRFSGRQFSNSRSEMNVSTLELGDSALYLCASSLRGGHQPQHFGDGTRLSIL.

This clonotype has just a few counts. The chain couples TRBV9 to TRBJ2-5; 9 bases fit TRBD2. The CDR3 is made up of 14 amino acids. V shed 3 bases and J 5 bases; nucleotides not matched to a gene: 5. CDR1 is SGDLS and CDR2 is YYNGEE in the germline V gene. CDR3 region: CASSAGLAMETQYF. The CDR3 DNA sequence: TGTGCCAGCAGCGCCGGACTAGCGATGGAGACCCAGTACTTC.

The CDR3 spells CASSSTGKGYTF. CDR3 DNA sequence: TGTGCCAGCAGCTCGACAGGGAAGGGCTACACCTTC. The rearrangement links TRBV14 to TRBJ1-2; 7 bases are shared with TRBD1. The germline CDR1 and CDR2 sequences are SGHDN and FVKESK. J was trimmed by 8 bases and V by 5 bases; bases with no gene match: 5. The CDR3 extends over 12 amino acids.

This clonotype was detected only once. This clone may be a read error of a much larger clone one base away. The rearrangement links TRBV7-2 to TRBJ2-1, with TRBD2 identical over 9 bases. CDR3 size: 12 residues. Germline V gene data show CDR1 as SGHTA and CDR2 as FQGNSA. J was trimmed by 8 bases and V by 4 bases; bases with no gene match: 0. CDR3: CASSWTSDEQFF. CDR3 DNA: TGTGCCAGCAGCTGGACTAGCGATGAGCAGTTCTTC.

This clonotype was found a few times. V and J are TRBV6-2 or TRBV6-3 and TRBJ2-3; 9 positions match TRBD2. V dropped 0 bases and J dropped 0; count of bases not matched to a gene: 7. The CDR3 consists of 18 residues. Germline V lookup: CDR1 MNHEY, CDR2 SVGEGT. The DNA for the CDR3 is TGTGCCAGCAGTTACTCCCGCGGGAGGGGGCCTAGCACAGATACGCAGTATTTT. Translated: CASSYSRGRGPSTDTQYF.

The V gene is TRBV7-2, the J gene TRBJ2-3; D might be TRBD1 or TRBD2, each matching 5 bases. The V gene's germline CDR1 is SGHTA and CDR2 FQGNSA. This CDR3 comprises 18 residues. V gave up 3 bases and J gave up 1 base, with 20 bases separating them. The CDR3 sequence: CASSFVGGGHRRTDTQYF. The CDR3 region has the DNA TGTGCCAGCAGCTTCGTCGGAGGCGGACACCGACGCACAGATACGCAGTATTTT. Together with reference TRBV7-2 and TRBJ2-3, the CDR3 gives the full variable domain: GAGVSQSPSNKVTEKGKDVELRCDPISGHTALYWYRQSLGQGLEFLIYFQGNSAPDKSGLPSDRFSAERTGGSVSTLTIQRTQQEDSAVYLCASSFVGGGHRRTDTQYFGPGTRLTVL.

There are a few counts of this clonotype. CDR3 nucleotide sequence: TGCAGTGCTCTACTAGCGGGCGGCGGTCCCGTAACCAATGAGCAGTTCTTC. This sequence encodes CSALLAGGGPVTNEQFF. The V and J genes are TRBV20-1 and TRBJ2-1; 9 bases align to TRBD2. The CDR3 is 17 residues long. The V segment lost 5 bases and the J segment 6 bases; nucleotides outside the gene matches: 17. Germline assignment: CDR1 DFQATT and CDR2 SNEGSKA (reference sequence).

The V call is TRBV5-1, the J call TRBJ2-2; D is possibly TRBD1 (6 bases). V lost 1 base and J 2 bases, leaving 12 bases between the germline ends. CDR1 SGHRS and CDR2 YFSETQ come from the germline V gene. The CDR3 contains 16 residues. The CDR3 DNA sequence: TGCGCCAGCAGCTTGCGGCCAGGGGAAAACACCGGGGAGCTGTTTTTT. This sequence encodes CASSLRPGENTGELFF.

This chain links TRBV2 with TRBJ2-7, with 11 bases that match TRBD2. This CDR3 has 13 residues. Germline CDR1 SNHLY, CDR2 FYNNEI. The V and J ends lost 7 bases and 6 bases, in that order; junction bases with no gene match: 5. The CDR3 DNA is TGTGCCAGCAAACTAGCGGGAGCCTCCGAGCAGTACTTC. It yields the protein CASKLAGASEQYF.

Ten or more counts support this clonotype. This chain links TRBV11-2 with TRBJ2-3; D not resolved. The CDR3 contains 15 residues. Trimming took 0 bases from V and 11 from J, leaving 18 bases between them. Germline V gene data show CDR1 as SGHAT and CDR2 as FQNNGV. In nucleotides, the CDR3 is TGTGCCAGCAGCTTAGATTCCCTTCTACCGTATGGGCAGTATTTT. Residues: CASSLDSLLPYGQYF.

This chain uses TRBV27 with TRBJ2-1; D may be TRBD2 (6 bases). V shed 6 bases and J shed 5 bases, with 29 bases lying between them. Germline lookup yields CDR1 MNHEY and CDR2 SMNVEV (reference sequence). This CDR3 contains 19 residues. The CDR3 reads CASSSFPPSHSGSHNEQFF. Written as DNA, the CDR3 is TGTGCCAGCAGCAGTTTCCCCCCTTCCCATAGCGGTTCCCACAATGAGCAGTTCTTC.

The J gene is TRBJ2-3, the V gene TRBV20-1; D may be TRBD1 (5 bases). There are 16 residues in the CDR3. From germline, CDR1 is DFQATT and CDR2 SNEGSKA (reference sequence). Trimming removed 2 bases at V and 6 bases at J, with 21 bases between. As DNA, the CDR3 is TGCAGTGCTAGATCACTCACTATCCCCTCAGGGGATACGCAGTATTTT. Encoded protein: CSARSLTIPSGDTQYF.

V is TRBV3-1 and J is TRBJ1-4; D not resolved. The CDR3 totals 15 residues. The V and J ends lost 0 bases and 4 bases respectively, with 9 bases between them. Germline-derived CDR1 and CDR2 are LGHDT and YNNKEL (reference sequence). The CDR3 coding sequence is TGTGCCAGCAGCCAAGATAGGGTCCGTAATGAAAAACTGTTTTTT. It is translated as CASSQDRVRNEKLFF.

This chain uses TRBV10-3 with TRBJ2-7, with 10 bases that match TRBD2. After removal of 4 bases from V and 7 bases from J, the junction contained 10 bases not matched to a gene. The germline CDR1 and CDR2 sequences are ENHRY and SYGVKD. The CDR3 length is 15 residues. CDR3 region: CAISVGLAGDNEQYF. DNA of the CDR3: TGTGCCATCAGTGTAGGGCTAGCGGGGGACAATGAGCAGTACTTC.

The chain recombines TRBV29-1 with TRBJ2-3; D gene uncertain. Germline V CDR1 and CDR2: SQVTM, ANQGSEA. Deletions cut 4 bases from V and 0 bases from J, with 17 bases between. The CDR3 extends over 16 amino acids. CDR3 sequence: CSVGGGRSDSTDTQYF. The CDR3 region has the DNA TGCAGCGTTGGGGGTGGGCGGTCAGATAGCACAGATACGCAGTATTTT.

The chain is built from TRBV7-2 and TRBJ2-1; 10 nucleotides line up with TRBD2. V lost 5 bases, J lost 2 bases, and 6 bases stayed unmatched. The CDR3 loop spans 16 amino acids. The germline gives CDR1 SGHTA, CDR2 FQGNSA. This CDR3 is CASSRLLAGPYNEQFF. Written as DNA, the CDR3 is TGTGCCAGCAGCCGATTACTAGCGGGGCCCTACAATGAGCAGTTCTTC. The full variable domain, with the rest looked up from reference TRBV7-2 and TRBJ2-1, is GAGVSQSPSNKVTEKGKDVELRCDPISGHTALYWYRQSLGQGLEFLIYFQGNSAPDKSGLPSDRFSAERTGGSVSTLTIQRTQQEDSAVYLCASSRLLAGPYNEQFFGPGTRLTVL.

The chain carries TRBV9 and TRBJ2-1; D is perhaps TRBD1 or TRBD2 (5 bases each). This CDR3 is 14 amino acids long. Deletions cut 0 bases from V and 10 bases from J, with 14 bases between. Germline V lookup: CDR1 SGDLS, CDR2 YYNGEE. CDR3 region: CASSVATVWGEQFF. CDR3 coding DNA: TGTGCCAGCAGCGTAGCTACTGTGTGGGGGGAGCAGTTCTTC. Looking up the rest from reference TRBV9 and TRBJ2-1 gives the full variable domain: DSGVTQTPKHLITATGQRVTLRCSPRSGDLSVYWYQQSLDQGLQFLIQYYNGEERAKGNILERFSAQQFPDLHSELNLSSLELGDSALYFCASSVATVWGEQFFGPGTRLTVL.

The chain has TRBV20-1 and TRBJ2-7; 10 positions match TRBD2. V shed 4 bases and J 7 bases; nucleotides not matched to a gene: 13. The CDR3 is made up of 15 amino acids. Germline V CDR1 and CDR2: DFQATT, SNEGSKA (reference sequence). In nucleotides, the CDR3 is TGCAGTGCTACGGGCACTAGCGGGGCCCACAATGAGCAGTACTTC. Its translation is CSATGTSGAHNEQYF.

The J gene is TRBJ1-1, the V gene TRBV24-1; TRBD1 might be the D (6 bases). CDR1 and CDR2 (germline): KGHDR, SFDVKD. The CDR3 length is 14 residues. V lost 5 bases and J lost 6, with 15 bases in between. The CDR3 DNA reads TGTGCCACCAGTGGCCCGACCGGGGGCGCTGAAGCTTTCTTT. Its translation: CATSGPTGGAEAFF.

The genes are TRBV5-1 and TRBJ2-3, with D perhaps assigned TRBD1 or TRBD2 (5 bases each). This CDR3 comprises 14 residues. Germline V lookup: CDR1 SGHRS, CDR2 YFSETQ. The V end was cut by 2 bases, the J end by 2 bases, with 9 bases between. The CDR3 DNA follows: TGCGCCAGCAGCTTTCGGGGCGACACAGATACGCAGTATTTT. Its translation: CASSFRGDTDTQYF.

The chain recombines TRBV4-2 with TRBJ2-7; the match to TRBD2 covers 8 bases. CDR1 LGHNA and CDR2 YNFKEQ come from the germline V gene. The CDR3 sequence is 15 residues long. V shed 0 bases and J 5 bases; nucleotides not matched to a gene: 6. The CDR3 sequence is CASSQEAGAGDEQYF. The CDR3, as DNA: TGTGCCAGCAGCCAAGAAGCGGGGGCCGGGGACGAGCAGTACTTC.

This clonotype has only a few counts. The DNA of the CDR3 is TGTGCCAGCAGCCGGGACAGGAGGAACACTGAAGCTTTCTTT. It encodes CASSRDRRNTEAFF. The chain recombines TRBV5-6 with TRBJ1-1; 8 bases align to TRBD1. V shed 4 bases and J 1 base; nucleotides not matched to a gene: 3. CDR1 SGHDT and CDR2 YYEEEE come from the germline V gene. The CDR3 is made up of 14 amino acids.

J is TRBJ2-5 and V is TRBV29-1; 10 bases fit TRBD1. The DNA matches TRBJ2-7 better at its end, which makes the J call doubtful. The CDR3 has 13 amino acids. Germline V gene data show CDR1 as SQVTM and CDR2 as ANQGSEA. CDR3 in amino acids: CSVWTGGVFEQYF. CDR3 coding DNA: TGCAGCGTTTGGACAGGGGGGGTATTCGAGCAGTACTTC.

The V and J genes are TRBV12-3 or TRBV12-4 and TRBJ2-1; maybe TRBD2 (6 bases). The CDR3 is made up of 11 amino acids. Trimming pared 7 bases from V and 10 bases from J, leaving 11 bases between. The CDR3 spells CASTPGLEQFF. DNA for the CDR3: TGTGCCAGCACCCCGGGACTGGAGCAGTTCTTC.

The rearrangement links TRBV25-1 to TRBJ1-1, with 11 bases fitting TRBD1. The germline CDR1 and CDR2 sequences are MGHDK and SYGVNS. Unmatched junction bases numbered 11, after V lost 5 bases and J lost 3 bases. This CDR3 region has 17 residues. The CDR3 protein is CASSPYLGTGGDTEAFF. CDR3 DNA: TGTGCCAGCAGTCCTTACCTCGGGACAGGGGGAGACACTGAAGCTTTCTTT.

The chain links TRBV29-1 to TRBJ2-1; 9 bases map to TRBD2. The CDR3 loop spans 13 amino acids. Germline CDR1 and CDR2: SQVTM and ANQGSEA. Trimming took 5 bases from V and 8 from J; bases not matched to a gene: 7. CDR3 bases: TGCAGCGTTACCGGGACTAGCAGGGATGAGCAGTTCTTC. It translates to CSVTGTSRDEQFF.